This T cell receptor beta chain is drawn from a study of tumor T cells in aggressive B-cell lymphoma. This CDR3 spans 15 amino acids. Germline lookup yields CDR1 KGHSH and CDR2 LQKENI. With V trimmed by 2 bases and J by 6 bases, 5 bases remained unmatched. The data were produced by immunoSEQ multiplex PCR, yet TCRdb's version contains in-frame clones alone and is incomplete. The sample gives 750 to 900 clones, around 65% of which show up once; about a fifth is in the top ten. The clonotype comes from an adult with diffuse large B cell lymphoma. Sequenced: tumor tissue. This chain joins TRBV18 and TRBJ1-4; TRBD1 agrees at 8 bases. CDR3: CASSPNTGGDEKLFF. CDR3 sequence (DNA): TGTGCCAGCTCACCAAACACAGGGGGAGATGAAAAACTGTTTTTT.